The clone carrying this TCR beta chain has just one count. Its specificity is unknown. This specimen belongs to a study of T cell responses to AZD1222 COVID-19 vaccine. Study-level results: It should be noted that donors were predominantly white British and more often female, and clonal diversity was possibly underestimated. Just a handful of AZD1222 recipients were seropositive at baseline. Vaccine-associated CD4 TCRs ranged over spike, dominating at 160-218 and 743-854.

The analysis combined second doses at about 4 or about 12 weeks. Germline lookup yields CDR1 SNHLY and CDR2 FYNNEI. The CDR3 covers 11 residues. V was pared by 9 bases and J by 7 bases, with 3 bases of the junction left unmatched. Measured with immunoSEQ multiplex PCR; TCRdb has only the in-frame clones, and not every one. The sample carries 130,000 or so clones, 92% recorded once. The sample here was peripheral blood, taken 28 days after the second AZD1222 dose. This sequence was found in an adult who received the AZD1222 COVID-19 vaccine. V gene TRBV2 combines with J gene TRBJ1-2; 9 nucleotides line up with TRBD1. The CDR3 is CARGTGSGYTF. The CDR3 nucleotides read TGTGCCAGAGGGACAGGGAGTGGCTACACCTTC. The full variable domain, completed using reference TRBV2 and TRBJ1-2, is EPEVTQTPSHQVTQMGQEVILRCVPISNHLYFYWYRQILGQKVEFLVSFYNNEISEKSEIFDDQFSVERPDGSNFTLKIRSTKLEDSAMYFCARGTGSGYTFGSGTRLTVV.